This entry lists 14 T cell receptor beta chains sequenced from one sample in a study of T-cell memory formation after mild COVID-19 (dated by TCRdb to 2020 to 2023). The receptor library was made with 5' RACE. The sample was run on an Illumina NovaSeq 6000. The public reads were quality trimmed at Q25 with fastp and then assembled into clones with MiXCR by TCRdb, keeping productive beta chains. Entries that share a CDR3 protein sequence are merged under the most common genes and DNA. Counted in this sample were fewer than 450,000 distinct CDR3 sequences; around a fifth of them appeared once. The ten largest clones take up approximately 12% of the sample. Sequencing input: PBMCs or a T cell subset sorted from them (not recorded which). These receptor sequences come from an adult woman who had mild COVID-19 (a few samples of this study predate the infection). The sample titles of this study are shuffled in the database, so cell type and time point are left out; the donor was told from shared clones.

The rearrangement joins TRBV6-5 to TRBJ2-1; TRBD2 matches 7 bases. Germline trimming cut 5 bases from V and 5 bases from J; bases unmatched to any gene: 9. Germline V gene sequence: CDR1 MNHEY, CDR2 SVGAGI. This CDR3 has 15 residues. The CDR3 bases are TGTGCCAGCAGTACCTGGGGGGGGATGCACAATGAGCAGTTCTTC. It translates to CASSTWGGMHNEQFF.

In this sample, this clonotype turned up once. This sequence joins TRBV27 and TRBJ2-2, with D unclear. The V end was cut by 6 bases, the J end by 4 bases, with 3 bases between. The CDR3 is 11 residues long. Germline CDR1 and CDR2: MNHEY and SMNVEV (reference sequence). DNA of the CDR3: TGTGCCAGCAGGCTCACCGGGGAGCTGTTTTTT. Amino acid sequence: CASRLTGELFF.

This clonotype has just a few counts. CDR3 DNA sequence: TGTGCCAGCAGACCCGGGACTAGCGCCTCCGAGCAGTACTTC. Translated, it gives CASRPGTSASEQYF. V gene TRBV3-1 combines with J gene TRBJ2-7, with 10 bases matching TRBD2. CDR3 length: 14 amino acids. Trimming cost V 6 bases and J 6 bases; bases outside gene matches: 8. Germline V lookup: CDR1 LGHDT, CDR2 YNNKEL (reference sequence).

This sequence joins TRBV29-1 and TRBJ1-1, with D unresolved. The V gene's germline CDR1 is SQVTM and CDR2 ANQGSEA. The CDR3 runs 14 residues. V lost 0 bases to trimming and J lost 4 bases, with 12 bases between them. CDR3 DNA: TGCAGCGTTGAAGATCGGCAGGTTTCCACTGAAGCTTTCTTT. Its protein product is CSVEDRQVSTEAFF.

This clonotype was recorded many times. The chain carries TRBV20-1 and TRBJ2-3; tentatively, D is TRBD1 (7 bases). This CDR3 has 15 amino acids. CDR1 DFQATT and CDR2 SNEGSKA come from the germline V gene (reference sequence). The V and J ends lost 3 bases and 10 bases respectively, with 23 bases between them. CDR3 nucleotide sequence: TGCAGTGCTAGGTCCAGGGGGGTTGAGGCGGGGTCGCAGTATTTT. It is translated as CSARSRGVEAGSQYF.

The CDR3 DNA sequence: TGTGCCAGTCGCGGGGTTGAGACCCAGTACTTC. The encoded protein is CASRGVETQYF. The rearrangement joins TRBV25-1 to TRBJ2-5, with D perhaps matching TRBD2 (6 bases). CDR1 is MGHDK, CDR2 SYGVNS, per germline. Trimming cost V 9 bases and J 5 bases, with 10 bases left between them. This CDR3 spans 11 amino acids.

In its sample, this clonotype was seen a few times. The CDR3: CASSQVEEAGELFF. The CDR3 DNA is TGTGCCAGCAGCCAGGTGGAAGAGGCCGGGGAGCTGTTTTTT. The V call is TRBV4-2, the J call TRBJ2-2; D is uncertain. CDR1 is LGHNA and CDR2 is YNFKEQ in the germline V gene. The CDR3 contains 14 residues. Trimming removed 3 bases from V and 6 bases from J, with 11 bases in between.

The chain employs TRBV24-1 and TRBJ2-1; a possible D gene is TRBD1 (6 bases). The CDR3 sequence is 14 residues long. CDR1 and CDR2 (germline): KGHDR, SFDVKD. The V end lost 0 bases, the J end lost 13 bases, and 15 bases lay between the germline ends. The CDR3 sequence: CATSDLRDNLVQFF. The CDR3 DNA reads TGTGCCACCAGTGATTTGCGGGACAATTTAGTTCAGTTCTTC.

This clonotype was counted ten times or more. The CDR3, as DNA: TGTGCCAGCAGTTACTCGATGTCCCCGAAAGGAAACATTCAGTACTTC. It codes for CASSYSMSPKGNIQYF. The chain links TRBV6-2 or TRBV6-3 to TRBJ2-4; unclear D gene. This CDR3 region has 16 residues. The V end was cut by 0 bases, the J end by 6 bases, with 15 bases between. Germline V gene lookup returns CDR1 MNHEY and CDR2 SVGEGT.

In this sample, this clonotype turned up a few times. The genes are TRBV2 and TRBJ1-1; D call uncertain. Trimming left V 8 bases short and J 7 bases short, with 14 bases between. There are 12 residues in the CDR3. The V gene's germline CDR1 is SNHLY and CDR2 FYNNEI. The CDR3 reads CASVEGWDEAFF. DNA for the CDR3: TGTGCCAGCGTCGAAGGATGGGATGAAGCTTTCTTT.

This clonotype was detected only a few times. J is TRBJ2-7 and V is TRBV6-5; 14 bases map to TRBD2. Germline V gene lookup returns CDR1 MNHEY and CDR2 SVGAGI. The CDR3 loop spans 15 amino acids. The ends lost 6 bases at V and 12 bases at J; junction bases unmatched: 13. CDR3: CASSLFPGLAGVVYF. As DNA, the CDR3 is TGTGCCAGCAGCCTATTCCCGGGACTAGCGGGAGTGGTGTACTTC.

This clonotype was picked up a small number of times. CDR3: CASSYSDAGRIDTQYF. The CDR3 region has the DNA TGTGCCAGCAGTTACTCGGATGCAGGGCGCATAGATACGCAGTATTTT. The rearrangement uses TRBV6-5 and TRBJ2-3; TRBD1 is a possible D gene (5 bases). Germline lookup yields CDR1 MNHEY and CDR2 SVGAGI. The CDR3 spans 16 residues. Trimming cost V 0 bases and J 5 bases, with 15 bases left between them.

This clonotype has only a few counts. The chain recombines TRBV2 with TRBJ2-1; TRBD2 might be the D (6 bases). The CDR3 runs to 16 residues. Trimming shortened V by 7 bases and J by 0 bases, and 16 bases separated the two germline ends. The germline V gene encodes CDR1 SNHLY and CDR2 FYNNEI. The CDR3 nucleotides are TGTGCCAGCACCCGCACCGGGGGAGGCTCCTACAATGAGCAGTTCTTC. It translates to CASTRTGGGSYNEQFF.

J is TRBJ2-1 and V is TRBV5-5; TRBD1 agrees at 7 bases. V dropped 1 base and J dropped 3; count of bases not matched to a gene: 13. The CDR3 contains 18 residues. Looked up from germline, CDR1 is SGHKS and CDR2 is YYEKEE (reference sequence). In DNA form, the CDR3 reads TGTGCCAGCAGCTTGACGTACAGGGGACGGGGCTACTACAATGAGCAGTTCTTC. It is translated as CASSLTYRGRGYYNEQFF.